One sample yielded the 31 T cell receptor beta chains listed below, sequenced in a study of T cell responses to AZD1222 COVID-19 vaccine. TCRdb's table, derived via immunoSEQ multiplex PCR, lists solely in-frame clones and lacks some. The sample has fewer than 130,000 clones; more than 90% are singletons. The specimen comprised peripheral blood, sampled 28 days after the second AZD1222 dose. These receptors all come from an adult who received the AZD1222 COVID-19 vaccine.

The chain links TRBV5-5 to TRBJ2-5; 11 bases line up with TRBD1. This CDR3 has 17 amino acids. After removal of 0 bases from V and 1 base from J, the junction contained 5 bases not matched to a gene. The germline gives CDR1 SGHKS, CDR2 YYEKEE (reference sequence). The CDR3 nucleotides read TGTGCCAGCAGCTTGGTCGGGACAGGGGGGCTCCAAGAGACCCAGTACTTC. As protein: CASSLVGTGGLQETQYF.

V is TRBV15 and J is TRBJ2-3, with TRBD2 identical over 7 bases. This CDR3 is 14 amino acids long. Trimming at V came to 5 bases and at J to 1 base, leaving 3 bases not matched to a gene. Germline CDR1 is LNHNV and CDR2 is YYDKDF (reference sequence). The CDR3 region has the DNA TGTGCCACCAGCTCGGCGGGAGGCACAGATACGCAGTATTTT. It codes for CATSSAGGTDTQYF.

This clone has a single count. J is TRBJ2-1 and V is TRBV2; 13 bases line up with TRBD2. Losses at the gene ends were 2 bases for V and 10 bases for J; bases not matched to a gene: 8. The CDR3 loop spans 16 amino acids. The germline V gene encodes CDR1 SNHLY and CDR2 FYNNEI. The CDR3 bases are TGTGCCAGCAGTGAATCCGGGACTAGCGGGGTCCGCGAGCAGTTCTTC. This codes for CASSESGTSGVREQFF.

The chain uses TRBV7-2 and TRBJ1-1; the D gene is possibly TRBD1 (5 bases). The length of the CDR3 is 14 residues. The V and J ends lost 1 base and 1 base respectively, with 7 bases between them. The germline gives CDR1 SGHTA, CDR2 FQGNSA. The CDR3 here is CASSLVGGNTEAFF. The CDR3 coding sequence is TGTGCCAGCAGCTTAGTTGGGGGGAACACTGAAGCTTTCTTT.

As DNA, the CDR3 is TGCAGTGCTAGTCAGGGTTTAACTAATGAAAAACTGTTTTTT. Its translation: CSASQGLTNEKLFF. V and J are TRBV20-1 and TRBJ1-4, with a tentative D call TRBD1 (5 bases). V was shortened by 3 bases and J by 1 base, with 9 bases between the two germline ends. Per the germline V gene, CDR1 is DFQATT and CDR2 is SNEGSKA (reference sequence). The CDR3 totals 14 residues.

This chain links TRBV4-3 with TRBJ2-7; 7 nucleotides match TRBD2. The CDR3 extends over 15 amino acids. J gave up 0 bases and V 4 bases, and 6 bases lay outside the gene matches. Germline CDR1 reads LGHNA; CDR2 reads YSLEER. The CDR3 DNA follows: TGCGCCAGCAGCCCTACTAGCGAGTCCTCCTACGAGCAGTACTTC. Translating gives CASSPTSESSYEQYF.

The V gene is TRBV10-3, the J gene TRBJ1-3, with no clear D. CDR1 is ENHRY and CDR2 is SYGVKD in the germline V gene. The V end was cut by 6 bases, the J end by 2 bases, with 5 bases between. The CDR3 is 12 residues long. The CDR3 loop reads CAIRDAGNTIYF. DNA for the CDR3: TGTGCCATCAGGGACGCTGGAAACACCATATATTTT.

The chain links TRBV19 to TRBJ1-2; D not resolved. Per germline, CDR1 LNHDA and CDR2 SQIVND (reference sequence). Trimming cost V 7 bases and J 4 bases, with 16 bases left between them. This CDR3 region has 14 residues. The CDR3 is CASKVRQSTYGYTF. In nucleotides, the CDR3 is TGTGCCAGTAAAGTACGGCAGTCCACCTATGGCTACACCTTC.

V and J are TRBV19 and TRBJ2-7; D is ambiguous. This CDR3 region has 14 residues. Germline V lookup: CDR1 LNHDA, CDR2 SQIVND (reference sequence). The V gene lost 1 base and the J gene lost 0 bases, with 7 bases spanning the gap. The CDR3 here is CASSIGASSYEQYF. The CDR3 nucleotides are TGTGCCAGTAGTATAGGGGCTTCCTCCTACGAGCAGTACTTC.

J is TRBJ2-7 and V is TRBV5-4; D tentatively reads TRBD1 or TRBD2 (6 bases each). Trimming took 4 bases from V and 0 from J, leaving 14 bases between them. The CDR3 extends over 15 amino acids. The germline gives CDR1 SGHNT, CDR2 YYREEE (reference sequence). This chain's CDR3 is CASSPLSGASYEQYF. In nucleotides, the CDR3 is TGTGCCAGCAGCCCCCTGTCGGGGGCCTCCTACGAGCAGTACTTC. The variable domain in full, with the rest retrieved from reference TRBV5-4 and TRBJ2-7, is ETGVTQSPTHLIKTRGQQVTLRCSSQSGHNTVSWYQQALGQGPQFIFQYYREEENGRGNFPPRFSGLQFPNYSSELNVNALELDDSALYLCASSPLSGASYEQYFGPGTRLTVT.

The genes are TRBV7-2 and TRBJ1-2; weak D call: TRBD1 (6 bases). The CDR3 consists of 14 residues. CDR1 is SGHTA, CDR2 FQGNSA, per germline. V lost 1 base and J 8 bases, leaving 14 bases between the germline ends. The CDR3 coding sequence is TGTGCCAGCAGCTTAGAGGGGGGGCCTCTCGGCTACACCTTC. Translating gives CASSLEGGPLGYTF. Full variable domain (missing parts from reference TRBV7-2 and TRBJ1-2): GAGVSQSPSNKVTEKGKDVELRCDPISGHTALYWYRQSLGQGLEFLIYFQGNSAPDKSGLPSDRFSAERTGGSVSTLTIQRTQQEDSAVYLCASSLEGGPLGYTFGSGTRLTVV.

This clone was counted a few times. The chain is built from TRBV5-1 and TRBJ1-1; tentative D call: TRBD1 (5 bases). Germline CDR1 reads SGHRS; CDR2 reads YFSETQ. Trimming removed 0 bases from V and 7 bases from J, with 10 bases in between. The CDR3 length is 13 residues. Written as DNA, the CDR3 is TGCGCCAGCAGCTTGGCGGGGGGATATGAAGCTTTCTTT. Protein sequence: CASSLAGGYEAFF.

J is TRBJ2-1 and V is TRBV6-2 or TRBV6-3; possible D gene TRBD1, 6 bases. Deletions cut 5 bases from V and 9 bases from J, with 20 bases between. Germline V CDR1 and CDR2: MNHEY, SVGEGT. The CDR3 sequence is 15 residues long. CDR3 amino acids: CASSILGRGYGEQFF. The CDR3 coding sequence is TGTGCCAGCAGTATACTCGGCAGGGGTTACGGTGAGCAGTTCTTC.

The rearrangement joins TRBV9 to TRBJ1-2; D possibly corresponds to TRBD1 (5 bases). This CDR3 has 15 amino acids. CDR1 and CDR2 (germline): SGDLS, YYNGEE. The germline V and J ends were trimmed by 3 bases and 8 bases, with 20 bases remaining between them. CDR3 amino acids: CASSGGGLGVGGYTF. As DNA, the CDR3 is TGTGCCAGCAGCGGAGGAGGGTTAGGGGTTGGCGGCTACACCTTC.

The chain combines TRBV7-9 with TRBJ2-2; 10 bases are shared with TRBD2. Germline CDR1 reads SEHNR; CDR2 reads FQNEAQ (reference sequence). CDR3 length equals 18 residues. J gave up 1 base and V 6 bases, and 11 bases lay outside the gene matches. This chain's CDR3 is CASRGDSASGGNTGELFF. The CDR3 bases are TGTGCCAGCAGAGGGGACAGCGCTAGCGGGGGGAACACCGGGGAGCTGTTTTTT.

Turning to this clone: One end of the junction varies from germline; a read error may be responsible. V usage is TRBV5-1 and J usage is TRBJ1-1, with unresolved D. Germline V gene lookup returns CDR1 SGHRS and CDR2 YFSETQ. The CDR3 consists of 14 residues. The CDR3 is CASTLIGVNTEAFF. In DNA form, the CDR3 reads TGCGCCAGCACCTTGATAGGAGTGAACACTGAAGCTTTCTTT.

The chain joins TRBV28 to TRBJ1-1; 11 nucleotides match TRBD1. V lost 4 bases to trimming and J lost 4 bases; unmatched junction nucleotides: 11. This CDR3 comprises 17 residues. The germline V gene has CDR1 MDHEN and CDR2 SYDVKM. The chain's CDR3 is CASSSTPGTGGRTEAFF. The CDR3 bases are TGTGCCAGCAGTTCGACCCCCGGGACAGGGGGTCGCACTGAAGCTTTCTTT. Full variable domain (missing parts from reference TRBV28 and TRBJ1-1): DVKVTQSSRYLVKRTGEKVFLECVQDMDHENMFWYRQDPGLGLRLIYFSYDVKMKEKGDIPEGYSVSREKKERFSLILESASTNQTSMYLCASSSTPGTGGRTEAFFGQGTRLTVV.

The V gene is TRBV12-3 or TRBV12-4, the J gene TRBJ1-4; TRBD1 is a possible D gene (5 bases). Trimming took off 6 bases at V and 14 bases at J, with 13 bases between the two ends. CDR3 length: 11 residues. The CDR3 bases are TGTGCCAGCAGCCTATCCGGGACCCTGTTTTTT. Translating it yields CASSLSGTLFF.

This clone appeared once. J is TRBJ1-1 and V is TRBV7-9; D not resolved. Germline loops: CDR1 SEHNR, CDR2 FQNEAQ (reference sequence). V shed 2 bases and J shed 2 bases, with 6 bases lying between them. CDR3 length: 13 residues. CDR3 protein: CASSLSVNTEAFF. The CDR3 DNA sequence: TGTGCCAGCAGCTTATCGGTTAACACTGAAGCTTTCTTT.

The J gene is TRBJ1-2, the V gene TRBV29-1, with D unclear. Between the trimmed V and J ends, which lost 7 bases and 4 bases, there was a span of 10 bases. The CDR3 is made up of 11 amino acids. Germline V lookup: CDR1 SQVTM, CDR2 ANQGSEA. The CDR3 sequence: CSANRVYGYTF. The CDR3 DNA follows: TGCAGCGCCAATCGGGTCTATGGCTACACCTTC.

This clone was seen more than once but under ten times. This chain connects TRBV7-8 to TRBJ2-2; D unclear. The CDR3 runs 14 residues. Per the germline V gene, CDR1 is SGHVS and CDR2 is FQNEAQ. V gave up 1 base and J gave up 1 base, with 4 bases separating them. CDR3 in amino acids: CASSLVRNTGELFF. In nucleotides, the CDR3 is TGTGCCAGCAGCTTAGTACGGAACACCGGGGAGCTGTTTTTT.

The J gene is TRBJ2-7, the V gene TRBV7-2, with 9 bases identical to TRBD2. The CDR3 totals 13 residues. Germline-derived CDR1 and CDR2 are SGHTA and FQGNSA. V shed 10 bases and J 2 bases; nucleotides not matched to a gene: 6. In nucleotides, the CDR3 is TGTGCCATCACGACTAGCGGAACCTACGAGCAGTACTTC. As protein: CAITTSGTYEQYF.

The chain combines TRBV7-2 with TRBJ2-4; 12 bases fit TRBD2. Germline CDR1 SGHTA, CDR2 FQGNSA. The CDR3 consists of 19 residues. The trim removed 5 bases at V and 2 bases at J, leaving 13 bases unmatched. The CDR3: CASSRTGLAGTTTKNIQYF. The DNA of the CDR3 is TGTGCCAGCAGCCGGACCGGACTAGCGGGGACGACTACCAAAAACATTCAGTACTTC.

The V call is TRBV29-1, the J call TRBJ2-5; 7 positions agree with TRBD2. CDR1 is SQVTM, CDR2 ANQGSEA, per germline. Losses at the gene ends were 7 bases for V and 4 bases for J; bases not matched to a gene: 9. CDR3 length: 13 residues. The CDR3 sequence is CSAPGPGGETQYF. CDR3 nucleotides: TGCAGCGCCCCGGGACCGGGAGGAGAGACCCAGTACTTC.

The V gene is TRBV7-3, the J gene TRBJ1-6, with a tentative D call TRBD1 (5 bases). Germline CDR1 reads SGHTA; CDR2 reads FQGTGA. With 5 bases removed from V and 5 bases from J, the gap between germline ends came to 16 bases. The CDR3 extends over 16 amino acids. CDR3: CASSHPPGADNSPLHF. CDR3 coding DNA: TGTGCCAGCAGCCACCCCCCCGGGGCGGATAATTCACCCCTCCACTTT.

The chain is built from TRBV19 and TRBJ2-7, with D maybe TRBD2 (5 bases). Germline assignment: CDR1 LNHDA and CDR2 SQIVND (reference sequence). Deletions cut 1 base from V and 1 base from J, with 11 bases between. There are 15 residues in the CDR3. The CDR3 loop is CASSIAGMGSYEQYF. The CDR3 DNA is TGTGCCAGTAGTATAGCCGGGATGGGGTCCTACGAGCAGTACTTC.

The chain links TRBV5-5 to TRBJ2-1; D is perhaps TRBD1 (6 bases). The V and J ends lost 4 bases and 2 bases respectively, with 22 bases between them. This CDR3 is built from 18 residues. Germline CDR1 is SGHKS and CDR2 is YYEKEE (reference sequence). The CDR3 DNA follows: TGTGCCAGCAGCCTAAGGACAGTCCAGAGGTTCGCCTACAATGAGCAGTTCTTC. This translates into CASSLRTVQRFAYNEQFF.

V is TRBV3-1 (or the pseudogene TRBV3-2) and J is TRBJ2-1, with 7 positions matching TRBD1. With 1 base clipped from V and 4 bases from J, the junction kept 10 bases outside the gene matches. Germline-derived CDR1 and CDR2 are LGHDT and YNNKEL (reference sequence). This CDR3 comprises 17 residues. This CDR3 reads CASSQGYGTVYYNEQFF. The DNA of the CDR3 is TGTGCCAGCAGCCAAGGCTATGGGACAGTATATTACAATGAGCAGTTCTTC.

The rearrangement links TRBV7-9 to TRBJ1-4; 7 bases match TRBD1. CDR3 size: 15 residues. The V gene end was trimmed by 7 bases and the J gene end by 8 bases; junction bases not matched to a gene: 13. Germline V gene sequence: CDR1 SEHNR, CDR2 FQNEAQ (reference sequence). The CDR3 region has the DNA TGTGCCAGCACCCCTGGGACAGCGAGGTGGGAAAAACTGTTTTTT. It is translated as CASTPGTARWEKLFF.

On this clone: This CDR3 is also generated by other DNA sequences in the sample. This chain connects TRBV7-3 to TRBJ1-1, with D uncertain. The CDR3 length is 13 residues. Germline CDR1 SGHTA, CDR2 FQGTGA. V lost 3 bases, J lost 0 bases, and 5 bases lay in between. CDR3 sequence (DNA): TGTGCCAGCAGCTTGACCATGAACACTGAAGCTTTCTTT. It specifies CASSLTMNTEAFF.

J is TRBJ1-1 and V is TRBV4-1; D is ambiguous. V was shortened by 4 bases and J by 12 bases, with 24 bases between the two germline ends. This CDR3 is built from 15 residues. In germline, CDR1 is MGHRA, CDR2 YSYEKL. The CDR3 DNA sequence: TGCGCCAGCAGCCCGGAGGTTGGGCAGATAATTCCGACTTTCTTT. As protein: CASSPEVGQIIPTFF.